Shown below are 30 T cell receptor beta chains from a single sample sequenced in a study of CD8 T cells in ankylosing spondylitis. MiXCR, run by TCRdb on the 5' RACE reads, gives a single entry per CDR3 protein. The sample lists 150,000 to 200,000 distinct CDR3 sequences; roughly 11% were seen once. Sequenced material: blood, either unsorted or a sorted T cell fraction (not recorded which). The receptors derive from a male donor with ankylosing spondylitis or in good health (not recorded which).

The table lists this clonotype with a few counts. J is TRBJ1-6 and V is TRBV27; D ambiguous. CDR3 size: 12 residues. V gave up 6 bases and J gave up 7 bases, with 7 bases separating them. The germline CDR1 and CDR2 sequences are MNHEY and SMNVEV (reference sequence). This CDR3 reads CASSIRNSPLHF. The DNA of the CDR3 is TGTGCCAGCAGCATAAGAAATTCACCCCTCCACTTT.

This clonotype was found many times. The V call is TRBV12-3 or TRBV12-4, the J call TRBJ1-1; TRBD1 is a possible D gene (6 bases). The CDR3 totals 15 residues. V lost 6 bases and J 4 bases, leaving 18 bases between the germline ends. The CDR3 region has the DNA TGTGCCAGCAGCCCGCCCCAGGGGATGGTCACTGAAGCTTTCTTT. Residues: CASSPPQGMVTEAFF.

This clonotype was observed at least ten times. This chain's CDR3 is CATSDQAGGFTDTQYF. The CDR3 DNA follows: TGTGCCACCAGTGATCAAGCGGGGGGATTCACAGATACGCAGTATTTT. J is TRBJ2-3 and V is TRBV24-1; TRBD2 agrees at 9 bases. CDR3 length: 16 amino acids. The germline CDR1 and CDR2 sequences are KGHDR and SFDVKD. Trimming took 3 bases from V and 2 from J; bases not matched to a gene: 5.

This clonotype appeared many times. The CDR3 is CASSENNSPLHF. The CDR3, as DNA: TGCGCCAGCAGCGAGAATAATTCACCCCTCCACTTT. The chain couples TRBV5-1 to TRBJ1-6; D remains ambiguous. The CDR3 totals 12 residues. CDR1 and CDR2 (germline): SGHRS, YFSETQ. V lost 4 bases and J 5 bases, leaving 4 bases between the germline ends.

This clonotype showed up many times. J is TRBJ2-6 and V is TRBV10-3, with D uncertain. Trimming pared 3 bases from V and 0 bases from J, leaving 9 bases between. The CDR3 contains 16 residues. CDR1 is ENHRY and CDR2 is SYGVKD in the germline V gene. This CDR3 reads CAISDPVRSGANVLTF. The DNA for the CDR3 is TGTGCCATCAGTGACCCGGTACGCTCTGGGGCCAACGTCCTGACTTTC.

The table lists this clonotype with a few counts. The genes are TRBV12-3 or TRBV12-4 and TRBJ1-2; D is undetermined. The V end was cut by 6 bases, the J end by 6 bases, with 14 bases between. CDR3 size: 13 residues. CDR3 DNA sequence: TGTGCCAGCAGCCCTTTATCTAGGCATGGCTACACCTTC. Protein sequence: CASSPLSRHGYTF.

This clonotype was detected many times. The chain links TRBV6-5 to TRBJ1-1; 8 bases align to TRBD1. CDR3 length: 15 residues. The J segment lost 1 base and the V segment lost 4 bases, leaving 5 bases of the junction unmatched. Germline V gene sequence: CDR1 MNHEY, CDR2 SVGAGI. The CDR3 spells CASSSDREKNTEAFF. CDR3 DNA sequence: TGTGCCAGCAGTTCGGACAGGGAAAAGAACACTGAAGCTTTCTTT.

The CDR3 reads CASSPEGAATGELFF. The CDR3 coding sequence is TGTGCCAGCAGCCCGGAGGGGGCTGCCACCGGGGAGCTGTTTTTT. This chain uses TRBV7-9 with TRBJ2-2; perhaps TRBD1 as D (7 bases). Germline V CDR1 and CDR2: SEHNR, FQNEAQ (reference sequence). This CDR3 is 15 amino acids long. Trimming took off 5 bases at V and 4 bases at J, with 14 bases between the two ends.

This clonotype showed up many times. The chain has TRBV6-2 or TRBV6-3 and TRBJ2-7; D is ambiguous. Trimming stripped 8 bases from V and 3 bases from J, with 8 bases between. Germline-derived CDR1 and CDR2 are MNHEY and SVGEGT. The CDR3 totals 11 residues. CDR3 bases: TGTGCCAGCGGATCAGTCTACGAGCAGTACTTC. Its translation is CASGSVYEQYF.

This clonotype was observed a few times. The chain has TRBV7-9 and TRBJ2-2; 10 bases agree with TRBD2. After removal of 6 bases from V and 7 bases from J, the junction contained 11 bases not matched to a gene. The CDR3 runs 16 residues. Per germline, CDR1 SEHNR and CDR2 FQNEAQ (reference sequence). The CDR3 DNA sequence: TGTGCCAGCAGTCGGACTAGCGGTACCCTGGGCGGGGAGCTGTTTTTT. Translating it yields CASSRTSGTLGGELFF.

This clonotype was counted ten times or more. The gene calls are TRBV7-2 and TRBJ2-5; TRBD1 or TRBD2 may be the D gene (5 bases each). Trimming took off 4 bases at V and 2 bases at J, with 14 bases between the two ends. Per germline, CDR1 SGHTA and CDR2 FQGNSA. The CDR3 spans 15 residues. CDR3 loop: CASSWTTAVQETQYF. Here the CDR3 DNA reads TGTGCCAGCAGCTGGACAACAGCGGTGCAAGAGACCCAGTACTTC.

The J gene is TRBJ2-2, the V gene TRBV20-1; 7 bases map to TRBD2. V shed 4 bases and J 0 bases; nucleotides not matched to a gene: 2. Germline-derived CDR1 and CDR2 are DFQATT and SNEGSKA (reference sequence). The CDR3 sequence is 14 residues long. For the CDR3, the DNA is TGCAGTGCTACCCGGGAGGCGAACACCGGGGAGCTGTTTTTT. It encodes CSATREANTGELFF.

This clonotype was seen more than once but under ten times. The CDR3 protein is CASSPRWTGDSYEQYF. The CDR3 DNA reads as TGTGCCAGCTCACCTCGGTGGACAGGGGACTCCTACGAGCAGTACTTC. The chain joins TRBV18 to TRBJ2-7, with 9 bases that match TRBD1. CDR1 and CDR2 from the germline V gene are KGHSH and LQKENI. This CDR3 spans 16 amino acids. V shed 3 bases, J shed 0 bases, and the junction held 6 bases outside the gene matches.

This clonotype appeared many times. This chain connects TRBV12-3 or TRBV12-4 to TRBJ1-2, with D unresolved. The ends were cut back, 6 bases at V and 5 bases at J, with 16 bases in the middle. The CDR3 consists of 14 residues. CDR3 in DNA: TGTGCCAGCAGCCCCTCCGGCATTCGATATGGCTACACCTTC. As protein: CASSPSGIRYGYTF.

This sequence joins TRBV7-9 and TRBJ1-6; D might be TRBD1 (6 bases). From germline, CDR1 is SEHNR and CDR2 FQNEAQ (reference sequence). V was shortened by 4 bases and J by 8 bases, with 15 bases between the two germline ends. The CDR3 is 15 residues long. In DNA, the CDR3 is TGTGCCAGCAGCTATCTCGGGACAAGAGATTCACCCCTCCACTTT. This translates into CASSYLGTRDSPLHF.

This clonotype was found a few times. The chain is built from TRBV29-1 and TRBJ2-7; D is perhaps TRBD2 (7 bases). V was pared by 7 bases and J by 5 bases, with 21 bases between. Germline CDR1 is SQVTM and CDR2 is ANQGSEA. The CDR3 has 14 residues. This CDR3 is CSAKGGRFTNEQYF. The CDR3 DNA sequence: TGCAGCGCCAAGGGGGGGCGCTTCACCAACGAGCAGTACTTC.

In regard to this clonotype: This may be a read error, as it is one base from a much larger clone. This chain connects TRBV4-2 to TRBJ2-3, with 7 bases that match TRBD2. CDR1 and CDR2 from the germline V gene are LGHNA and YNFKEQ. The CDR3 consists of 18 residues. The CDR3 spells CASSQVSLAVGWKDTQCF. DNA of the CDR3: TGTGCCAGCAGCCAAGTTTCTCTAGCGGTTGGATGGAAAGATACGCAGTGTTTT.

This clonotype was seen many times. The gene calls are TRBV5-1 and TRBJ2-7, with 9 positions matching TRBD1. V lost 0 bases, J lost 5 bases, and 9 bases stayed unmatched. The CDR3 has 16 residues. From germline, CDR1 is SGHRS and CDR2 YFSETQ. The DNA of the CDR3 is TGCGCCAGCAGCTTGGGCAACAGGGGGCGCAACGACGAGCAGTACTTC. Its translation is CASSLGNRGRNDEQYF. Variable domain in full (rest from reference TRBV5-1 and TRBJ2-7): KAGVTQTPRYLIKTRGQQVTLSCSPISGHRSVSWYQQTPGQGLQFLFEYFSETQRNKGNFPGRFSGRQFSNSRSEMNVSTLELGDSALYLCASSLGNRGRNDEQYFGPGTRLTVT.

In its sample, this clonotype was seen many times. The chain is built from TRBV5-1 and TRBJ2-1, with D possibly being TRBD2 (5 bases). Germline-derived CDR1 and CDR2 are SGHRS and YFSETQ. V gave up 0 bases and J gave up 5 bases, with 9 bases separating them. The CDR3 covers 14 residues. CDR3 protein: CASSLGAANNEQFF. The CDR3 nucleotides read TGCGCCAGCAGCTTGGGAGCGGCGAACAATGAGCAGTTCTTC. The entire variable domain, with the rest obtained from reference TRBV5-1 and TRBJ2-1, is as follows: KAGVTQTPRYLIKTRGQQVTLSCSPISGHRSVSWYQQTPGQGLQFLFEYFSETQRNKGNFPGRFSGRQFSNSRSEMNVSTLELGDSALYLCASSLGAANNEQFFGPGTRLTVL.

This clonotype appeared many times. This chain uses TRBV5-1 with TRBJ1-4; a possible D gene is TRBD1 (6 bases). Germline CDR1 SGHRS, CDR2 YFSETQ. Trimming removed 2 bases at V and 0 bases at J, with 11 bases between. The CDR3 extends over 16 amino acids. The CDR3 reads CASSLSGTPTNEKLFF. For the CDR3, the DNA is TGCGCCAGCAGCTTATCCGGGACACCAACTAATGAAAAACTGTTTTTT.

This clonotype was observed many times. The chain uses TRBV20-1 and TRBJ2-3, with TRBD2 matching over 12 bases. This CDR3 spans 15 amino acids. Germline V gene lookup returns CDR1 DFQATT and CDR2 SNEGSKA (reference sequence). V was clipped by 5 bases and J by 2 bases; unmatched bases: 5. CDR3 coding DNA: TGCAGTGCTCCCGGACTAGCGGGGATCACAGATACGCAGTATTTT. Translation: CSAPGLAGITDTQYF.

This clonotype was seen at least ten times. The chain recombines TRBV18 with TRBJ1-1, with no clear D. The V end lost 3 bases, the J end lost 0 bases, and 8 bases lay between the germline ends. Looked up from germline, CDR1 is KGHSH and CDR2 is LQKENI. There are 14 residues in the CDR3. The chain's CDR3 is CASSPQALNTEAFF. The CDR3 bases are TGTGCCAGCTCACCGCAGGCGCTGAACACTGAAGCTTTCTTT.

Many counts were recorded for this clonotype. The V and J genes are TRBV12-3 or TRBV12-4 and TRBJ1-2; D ambiguous. The CDR3 is made up of 12 amino acids. The V end was cut by 4 bases, the J end by 4 bases, with 7 bases between. The CDR3 DNA follows: TGTGCCAGCAGTTCAACTGGCTATGGCTACACCTTC. This sequence encodes CASSSTGYGYTF.

There are many counts of this clonotype. The V and J genes are TRBV10-3 and TRBJ1-2; D perhaps matches TRBD1 (6 bases). The CDR3 is made up of 15 amino acids. V lost 6 bases and J lost 0, with 14 bases in between. Germline loops: CDR1 ENHRY, CDR2 SYGVKD. The CDR3 nucleotides are TGTGCCATCAGCCCGGGGGACACCACTAACTATGGCTACACCTTC. This gives the protein CAISPGDTTNYGYTF.

Of note for this clonotype: This may stem from a read error, because a much larger clone lies one nucleotide away. J is TRBJ2-2 and V is TRBV5-6, with 11 nucleotides matching TRBD2. CDR3 length: 16 residues. Unmatched junction bases numbered 14, after V lost 9 bases and J lost 7 bases. The germline V gene has CDR1 SGHDT and CDR2 YYEEEE. The CDR3: CANTELAGGLVGELFF. CDR3 nucleotide sequence: TGTGCCAACACCGAATTAGCGGGAGGGCTTGTCGGGGAGCTGTTTTTT. Variable domain in full (rest from reference TRBV5-6 and TRBJ2-2): DAGVTQSPTHLIKTRGQQVTLRCSPKSGHDTVSWYQQALGQGPQFIFQYYEEEERQRGNFPDRFSGHQFPNYSSELNVNALLLGDSALYLCANTELAGGLVGELFFGEGSRLTVL.

This clonotype appeared many times. This chain links TRBV20-1 with TRBJ2-3; 9 bases fit TRBD2. CDR3 length equals 15 residues. Germline V gives CDR1 DFQATT, CDR2 SNEGSKA (reference sequence). Losses at the gene ends were 5 bases for V and 4 bases for J; bases not matched to a gene: 10. The CDR3 here is CSARVSGGASDTQYF. In DNA, the CDR3 is TGCAGTGCTCGAGTTAGCGGGGGCGCGTCAGATACGCAGTATTTT.

This clonotype was recorded many times. CDR3 nucleotide sequence: TGTGCCAGCCAGGCATCCCTCTCTGGGGCCAACGTCCTGACTTTC. Amino acids: CASQASLSGANVLTF. The rearrangement uses TRBV4-2 and TRBJ2-6; D is undetermined. The CDR3 runs 15 residues. Germline V gene sequence: CDR1 LGHNA, CDR2 YNFKEQ. V was pared by 8 bases and J by 0 bases, with 11 bases between.

V and J are TRBV4-1 and TRBJ2-2; TRBD2 matches at 8 bases. Germline lookup yields CDR1 MGHRA and CDR2 YSYEKL. The CDR3 sequence is 19 residues long. V gave up 0 bases and J gave up 2 bases; unmatched junction bases: 11. CDR3 DNA sequence: TGCGCCAGCAGCCAAGATTCAATAACTAGCGGAGCCAACACCGGGGAGCTGTTTTTT. It codes for CASSQDSITSGANTGELFF.

This clonotype was observed many times. J is TRBJ1-2 and V is TRBV10-3; 9 nucleotides line up with TRBD1. V trimming: 4 bases; J trimming: 5 bases; junction bases outside the gene matches: 5. Germline CDR1 ENHRY, CDR2 SYGVKD. CDR3 length: 14 amino acids. CDR3 DNA: TGTGCCATCAGTGCGGACAGGGGAGAATATGGCTACACCTTC. It translates to CAISADRGEYGYTF.

As regards this clonotype: This may be a read error, as it is one base from a much larger clone. The chain has TRBV6-5 and TRBJ2-3, with D possibly TRBD2 on 5 matching bases. This CDR3 region has 15 residues. Germline V gene sequence: CDR1 MNHEY, CDR2 SVGAGI. The CDR3 sequence is CASSYSPGFTDMQYF. For the CDR3, the DNA is TGTGCCAGCAGTTACTCTCCGGGGTTCACAGATATGCAGTATTTT.